This T cell receptor (beta chain) derives from a study of blood T cells in healthy people across ages. Findings of the study overall: Both higher diversity and more naive CD4+ cells marked long-lived donors when set against aged donors.

Together with a sample-barcoded 5' primer, a J-beta primer mix was included in a second PCR lasting about 6 to 11 cycles. TCRdb redid the calling of the 5' RACE reads with MiXCR, one entry per CDR3 protein. This sample yields just under 750,000 distinct CDR3 sequences, of which about a fifth are seen a single time; 20% to 25% belongs to the top ten. About this clonotype: What it binds is not known.

The sequenced sample consisted of blood. This sequence was found in a man aged 70-80 years in good health.

The CDR3 region has the DNA TGTGCCAGCACCCGACAGGGCCAGGGCACTGAAGCTTTCTTT. Its translation is CASTRQGQGTEAFF. The chain links TRBV6-1 to TRBJ1-1; 7 nucleotides line up with TRBD1. Germline V gene lookup returns CDR1 MNHNS and CDR2 SASEGT. Losses at the gene ends were 7 bases for V and 4 bases for J; bases not matched to a gene: 9. The CDR3 sequence is 14 residues long.